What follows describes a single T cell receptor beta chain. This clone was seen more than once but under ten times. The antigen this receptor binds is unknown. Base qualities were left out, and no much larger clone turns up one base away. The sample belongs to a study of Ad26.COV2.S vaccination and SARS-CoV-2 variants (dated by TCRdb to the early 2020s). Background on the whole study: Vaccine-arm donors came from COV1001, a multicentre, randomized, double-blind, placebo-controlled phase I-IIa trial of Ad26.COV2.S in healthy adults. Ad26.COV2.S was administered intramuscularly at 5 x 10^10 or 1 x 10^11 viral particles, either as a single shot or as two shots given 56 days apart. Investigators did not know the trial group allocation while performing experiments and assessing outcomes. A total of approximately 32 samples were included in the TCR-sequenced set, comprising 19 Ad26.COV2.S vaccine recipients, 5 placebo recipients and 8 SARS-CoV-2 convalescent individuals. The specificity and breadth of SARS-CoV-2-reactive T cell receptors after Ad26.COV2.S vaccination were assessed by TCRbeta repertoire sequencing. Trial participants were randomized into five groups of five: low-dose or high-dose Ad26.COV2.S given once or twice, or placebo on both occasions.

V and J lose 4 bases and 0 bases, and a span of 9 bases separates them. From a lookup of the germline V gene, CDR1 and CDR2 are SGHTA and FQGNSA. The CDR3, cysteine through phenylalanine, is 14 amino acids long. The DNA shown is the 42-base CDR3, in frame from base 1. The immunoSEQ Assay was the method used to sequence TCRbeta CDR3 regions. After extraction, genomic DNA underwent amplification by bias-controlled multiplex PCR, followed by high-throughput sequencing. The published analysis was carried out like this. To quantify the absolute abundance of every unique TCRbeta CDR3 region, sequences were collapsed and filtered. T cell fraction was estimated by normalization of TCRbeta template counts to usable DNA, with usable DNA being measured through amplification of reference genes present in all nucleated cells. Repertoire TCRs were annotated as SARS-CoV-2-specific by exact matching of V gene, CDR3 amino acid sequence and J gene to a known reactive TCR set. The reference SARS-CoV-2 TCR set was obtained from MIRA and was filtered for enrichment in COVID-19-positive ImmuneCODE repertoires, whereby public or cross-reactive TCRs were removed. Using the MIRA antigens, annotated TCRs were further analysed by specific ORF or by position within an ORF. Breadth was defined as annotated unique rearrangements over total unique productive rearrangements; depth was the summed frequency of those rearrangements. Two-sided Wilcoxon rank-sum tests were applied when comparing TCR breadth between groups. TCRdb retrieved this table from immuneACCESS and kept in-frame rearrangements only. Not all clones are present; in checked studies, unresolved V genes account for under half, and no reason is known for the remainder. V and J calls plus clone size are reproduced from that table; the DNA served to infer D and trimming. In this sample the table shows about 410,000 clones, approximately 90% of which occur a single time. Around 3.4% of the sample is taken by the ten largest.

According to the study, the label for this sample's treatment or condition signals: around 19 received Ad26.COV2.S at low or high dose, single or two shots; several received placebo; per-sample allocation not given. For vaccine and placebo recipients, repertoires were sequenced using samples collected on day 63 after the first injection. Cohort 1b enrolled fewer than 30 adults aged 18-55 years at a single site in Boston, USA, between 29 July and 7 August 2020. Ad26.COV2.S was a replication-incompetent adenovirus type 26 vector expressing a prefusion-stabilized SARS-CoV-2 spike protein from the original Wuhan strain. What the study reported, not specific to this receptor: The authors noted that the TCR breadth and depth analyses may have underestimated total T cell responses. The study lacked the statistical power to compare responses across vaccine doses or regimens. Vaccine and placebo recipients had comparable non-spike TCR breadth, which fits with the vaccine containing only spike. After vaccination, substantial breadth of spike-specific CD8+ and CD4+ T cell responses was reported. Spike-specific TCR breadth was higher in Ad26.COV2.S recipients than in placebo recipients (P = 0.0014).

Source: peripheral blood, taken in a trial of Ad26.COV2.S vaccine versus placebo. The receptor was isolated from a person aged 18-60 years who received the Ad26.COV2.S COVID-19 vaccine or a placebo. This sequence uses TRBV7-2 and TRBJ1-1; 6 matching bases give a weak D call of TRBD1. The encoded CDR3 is CASSSHRVNTEAFF. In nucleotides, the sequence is TGTGCCAGCAGCTCACACAGGGTGAACACTGAAGCTTTCTTT.